What follows are 12 T cell receptor beta chains derived from one specimen sequenced in a study of T cells in localized non-small cell lung cancer. Sequencing was performed with immunoSEQ multiplex PCR; in TCRdb, only in-frame clones are kept and a portion is missing. Counted here are approximately 28,000 clones, around 81% occurring once; the ten biggest clones make up roughly 5.5%. Specimen: peripheral blood mononuclear cells, collected before any cancer treatment. These receptors were taken from a man aged 40 to 75 with stage III lung adenocarcinoma.

V gene TRBV7-9 combines with J gene TRBJ1-2; 9 nucleotides align to TRBD1. V shed 4 bases and J 9 bases; nucleotides not matched to a gene: 3. Germline loops: CDR1 SEHNR, CDR2 FQNEAQ (reference sequence). There are 12 residues in the CDR3. The CDR3, as DNA: TGTGCCAGCAGCTACGGACAGGGGAGCTACACCTTC. Amino acids: CASSYGQGSYTF.

This chain uses TRBV5-1 with TRBJ2-5; D is undetermined. The CDR3 runs to 14 residues. CDR1 and CDR2 from the germline V gene are SGHRS and YFSETQ. Trimming left V 1 base short and J 3 bases short, with 10 bases between. In DNA, the CDR3 is TGCGCCAGCAGCTTGAGGGCTAGAGAAGAGACCCAGTACTTC. Residues: CASSLRAREETQYF.

The chain combines TRBV2 with TRBJ1-2; no firm D call. The length of the CDR3 is 11 residues. V was shortened by 4 bases and J by 8 bases, with 8 bases between the two germline ends. CDR1 is SNHLY and CDR2 is FYNNEI in the germline V gene. CDR3 region: CASSVEVGYTF. For the CDR3, the DNA is TGTGCCAGCAGTGTTGAAGTGGGCTACACCTTC.

The gene calls are TRBV11-2 and TRBJ2-2; D not resolved. Trimming removed 5 bases from V and 4 bases from J, with 11 bases in between. Germline CDR1 SGHAT, CDR2 FQNNGV. The CDR3 has 14 residues. CDR3 in DNA: TGTGCCAGCAGCATGACCGTTCTCACCGGGGAGCTGTTTTTT. As protein: CASSMTVLTGELFF.

The chain has TRBV15 and TRBJ2-1; D gene unclear. In germline, CDR1 is LNHNV, CDR2 YYDKDF (reference sequence). V was shortened by 0 bases and J by 6 bases, with 15 bases between the two germline ends. The CDR3 consists of 16 residues. The CDR3 loop reads CATSRDGRLAPNEQFF. The CDR3 bases are TGTGCCACCAGCAGAGATGGCAGGCTGGCCCCCAATGAGCAGTTCTTC.

This clone was recorded a few times. This chain connects TRBV5-6 to TRBJ1-2; D possibly corresponds to TRBD1 (6 bases). The CDR3 loop spans 14 amino acids. The ends were cut back, 2 bases at V and 1 base at J, with 9 bases in the middle. Germline CDR1 SGHDT, CDR2 YYEEEE. The CDR3 spells CASSFVRGNYGYTF. In DNA form, the CDR3 reads TGTGCCAGCAGCTTCGTCAGGGGTAACTATGGCTACACCTTC.

The V gene is TRBV2, the J gene TRBJ2-5; the D call may be TRBD1 or TRBD2 (5 bases each). V was pared by 4 bases and J by 7 bases, with 7 bases between. Germline lookup yields CDR1 SNHLY and CDR2 FYNNEI. This CDR3 is 11 amino acids long. The DNA of the CDR3 is TGTGCCAGCAGTGGAGGGGTGACCCAGTACTTC. It encodes CASSGGVTQYF.

The V gene is TRBV19, the J gene TRBJ2-1, with D perhaps TRBD1 (6 bases). The germline CDR1 and CDR2 sequences are LNHDA and SQIVND (reference sequence). The length of the CDR3 is 16 residues. The V end was cut by 4 bases, the J end by 3 bases, with 16 bases between. In DNA form, the CDR3 reads TGTGCCAGTAGTACCTTCCAGGGGTCCCTCTACAATGAGCAGTTCTTC. This translates into CASSTFQGSLYNEQFF.

The rearrangement uses TRBV6-6 and TRBJ2-1; D is perhaps TRBD1 (6 bases). V gave up 8 bases and J gave up 4 bases, with 18 bases separating them. Germline loops: CDR1 MNHNY, CDR2 SVGAGI (reference sequence). The CDR3 consists of 15 residues. CDR3 bases: TGTGCCAGCGGCCCAGACAGGCTAATATACAATGAGCAGTTCTTC. It codes for CASGPDRLIYNEQFF.

This rearrangement joins TRBV19 to TRBJ2-7, with 7 bases aligning to TRBD2. There are 16 residues in the CDR3. In germline, CDR1 is LNHDA, CDR2 SQIVND (reference sequence). Trimming took 3 bases from V and 0 from J; bases not matched to a gene: 8. The CDR3 region is CASSMEPGTNSYEQYF. The CDR3 bases are TGTGCCAGTAGTATGGAGCCCGGGACTAACTCCTACGAGCAGTACTTC.

CDR3 nucleotides: TGTGCCAGCAGTCCCGGTCAGGGGGCATGGGAGACCCAGTACTTC. Translated, it gives CASSPGQGAWETQYF. The chain links TRBV27 to TRBJ2-5; 8 nucleotides line up with TRBD1. The CDR3 runs 15 residues. Germline V gives CDR1 MNHEY, CDR2 SMNVEV (reference sequence). V lost 5 bases and J lost 5; bases outside the gene matches: 10.

V is TRBV7-9 and J is TRBJ2-1; a possible D gene is TRBD2 (5 bases). The germline V and J ends were trimmed by 5 bases and 7 bases, with 9 bases remaining between them. CDR1 SEHNR and CDR2 FQNEAQ come from the germline V gene (reference sequence). The CDR3 runs to 12 residues. The CDR3 DNA reads TGTGCCAGCAGCCCCGGACTGAATGAGCAGTTCTTC. Its translation: CASSPGLNEQFF.